The source of this T cell receptor (beta chain) is a study of blood T cell repertoires in COVID-19. The table came from immunoSEQ multiplex PCR; TCRdb's copy has only in-frame clones and leaves some out. This repertoire shows more than 120,000 clones, roughly 89% found once; its top ten account for roughly 8%. The CDR3 is 14 amino acids. V shed 4 bases and J shed 5 bases, with 14 bases lying between them. CDR1 LGHDT and CDR2 YNNKEL come from the germline V gene (reference sequence). The TCR was taken from a woman aged 50 to 65 with active or convalescent COVID-19. The V gene is TRBV3-1 (or the pseudogene TRBV3-2), the J gene TRBJ1-1; D remains ambiguous. Sequenced input: peripheral blood. The CDR3 loop reads CASSPWTGNTEAFF. The CDR3 nucleotides read TGTGCCAGCAGCCCCTGGACGGGGAATACTGAAGCTTTCTTT.